Shown below are 26 T cell receptor beta chains from a single sample sequenced in a study of T cells after yellow fever vaccination. One entry per CDR3 protein, called by TCRdb with MiXCR from the 5' RACE reads. The table records hundreds of thousands of distinct CDR3 sequences, about 13% of them present only once. The sample in question was PBMCs, obtained on the day of the yellow fever booster vaccination. The receptors stem from a man aged 30 to 39 who received the YFV17D yellow fever vaccine.

V is TRBV28 and J is TRBJ2-5, with D possibly matching TRBD1 (5 bases). Trimming took off 1 base at V and 2 bases at J, with 11 bases between the two ends. Germline CDR1 is MDHEN and CDR2 is SYDVKM. This CDR3 has 15 amino acids. CDR3 residues: CASSLYGKGQETQYF. CDR3 DNA: TGTGCCAGCAGTTTATACGGAAAGGGGCAAGAGACCCAGTACTTC. The whole variable domain, filled in from reference TRBV28 and TRBJ2-5, reads DVKVTQSSRYLVKRTGEKVFLECVQDMDHENMFWYRQDPGLGLRLIYFSYDVKMKEKGDIPEGYSVSREKKERFSLILESASTNQTSMYLCASSLYGKGQETQYFGPGTRLLVL.

The chain couples TRBV5-1 to TRBJ2-6; TRBD1 aligns across 7 bases. CDR3 length equals 15 residues. Germline assignment: CDR1 SGHRS and CDR2 YFSETQ. The V and J ends lost 4 bases and 4 bases, in that order; junction bases with no gene match: 5. In DNA, the CDR3 is TGCGCCAGCAGCCCGGGACAGACCGGGGCCAACGTCCTGACTTTC. Its translation: CASSPGQTGANVLTF.

This clonotype has more than one count but fewer than ten. The V gene is TRBV3-1, the J gene TRBJ2-5, with D maybe TRBD1 (5 bases). From germline, CDR1 is LGHDT and CDR2 YNNKEL (reference sequence). The CDR3 extends over 13 amino acids. Trimming removed 0 bases at V and 7 bases at J, with 9 bases between. CDR3 sequence: CASSQDVQGTQYF. CDR3 bases: TGTGCCAGCAGCCAAGATGTGCAGGGGACCCAGTACTTC.

This clonotype was found a few times. The chain recombines TRBV12-3 or TRBV12-4 with TRBJ2-7, with unresolved D. The V end lost 7 bases, the J end lost 0 bases, and 13 bases lay between the germline ends. CDR3 length equals 14 residues. Here the CDR3 DNA reads TGTGCCAGCAAGGAAGCGCCGATCTCCTACGAGCAGTACTTC. Protein: CASKEAPISYEQYF.

This clonotype has a handful of counts. V usage is TRBV9 and J usage is TRBJ2-7; D remains ambiguous. Per germline, CDR1 SGDLS and CDR2 YYNGEE. V lost 0 bases to trimming and J lost 0 bases, with 10 bases between them. This CDR3 has 15 residues. The CDR3 region is CASSVAFGSSYEQYF. In DNA form, the CDR3 reads TGTGCCAGCAGCGTAGCGTTCGGTTCCTCCTACGAGCAGTACTTC.

The chain combines TRBV28 with TRBJ1-2; TRBD1 is a possible D gene (6 bases). The germline V gene has CDR1 MDHEN and CDR2 SYDVKM. CDR3 length equals 12 residues. The germline V and J ends were trimmed by 8 bases and 8 bases, with 15 bases remaining between them. The CDR3 sequence: CASLGGAGGYTF. The CDR3, as DNA: TGTGCCAGCCTGGGGGGGGCTGGCGGCTACACCTTC.

The chain is built from TRBV25-1 and TRBJ2-1; possibly TRBD1 for D (6 bases). The CDR3 extends over 16 amino acids. Germline-derived CDR1 and CDR2 are MGHDK and SYGVNS. V lost 10 bases to trimming and J lost 0 bases, with 19 bases between them. This chain's CDR3 is CATLPQQGDSYNEQFF. For the CDR3, the DNA is TGTGCCACCCTCCCCCAACAGGGCGACTCCTACAATGAGCAGTTCTTC.

Only a few counts were recorded for this clonotype. The genes are TRBV20-1 and TRBJ1-1; D uncertain. Germline lookup yields CDR1 DFQATT and CDR2 SNEGSKA (reference sequence). This CDR3 spans 13 amino acids. Between the trimmed V and J ends, which lost 0 bases and 6 bases, there was a span of 11 bases. The CDR3: CSARDVVAAEAFF. As DNA, the CDR3 is TGCAGTGCTAGAGATGTAGTGGCAGCTGAAGCTTTCTTT.

This clonotype has a handful of counts. The V call is TRBV15, the J call TRBJ2-5; D not resolved. CDR1 and CDR2 (germline): LNHNV, YYDKDF (reference sequence). Between the trimmed V and J ends, which lost 4 bases and 1 base, there was a span of 7 bases. The CDR3 covers 13 residues. The CDR3 DNA follows: TGTGCCACCAGCATAGGTCCCCAAGAGACCCAGTACTTC. Residues: CATSIGPQETQYF.

The chain links TRBV7-8 to TRBJ2-7; TRBD1 or TRBD2 may be the D gene (6 bases each). Germline V lookup: CDR1 SGHVS, CDR2 FQNEAQ. This CDR3 spans 14 amino acids. V dropped 5 bases and J dropped 3 bases, with 14 bases sitting between them. The chain's CDR3 is CASSGEAGVYEQYF. CDR3 DNA sequence: TGTGCCAGCAGCGGGGAGGCAGGGGTCTACGAGCAGTACTTC.

The chain recombines TRBV7-2 with TRBJ2-5; the match to TRBD1 covers 9 bases. CDR3 size: 14 residues. Germline CDR1 and CDR2: SGHTA and FQGNSA. Trimming at V came to 5 bases and at J to 7 bases, leaving 8 bases not matched to a gene. CDR3 nucleotides: TGTGCCAGCAGCCCTAGGACAGGGGAGGGGACCCAGTACTTC. It codes for CASSPRTGEGTQYF.

This clonotype was observed a handful of times. This chain uses TRBV18 with TRBJ2-2; the D gene is possibly TRBD1 (5 bases). V shed 3 bases and J shed 6 bases, with 11 bases lying between them. Germline CDR1 KGHSH, CDR2 LQKENI. This CDR3 has 14 residues. The CDR3 region is CASSPLQGPGELFF. CDR3 DNA sequence: TGTGCCAGCTCACCCCTTCAGGGTCCCGGGGAGCTGTTTTTT.

The CDR3 here is CASSPILGTGNNEQFF. CDR3 coding DNA: TGTGCCAGCAGTCCAATCCTCGGGACAGGAAACAATGAGCAGTTCTTC. The chain has TRBV12-3 or TRBV12-4 and TRBJ2-1; 8 bases are a match to TRBD1. This CDR3 has 16 residues. Trimming removed 5 bases from V and 5 bases from J; junction bases left unmatched: 11.

The CDR3 spells CASRGGAGSYNEQFF. As DNA, the CDR3 is TGTGCCAGCAGGGGGGGGGCGGGCTCCTACAATGAGCAGTTCTTC. V and J are TRBV12-3 or TRBV12-4 and TRBJ2-1, with D possibly TRBD2 on 7 matching bases. Trimming took 6 bases from V and 0 from J, leaving 12 bases between them. This CDR3 contains 15 residues.

This rearrangement joins TRBV7-2 to TRBJ2-3; D may match TRBD1 or TRBD2 (5 bases each). Trimming pared 1 base from V and 2 bases from J, leaving 13 bases between. Germline CDR1 is SGHTA and CDR2 is FQGNSA. This CDR3 region has 16 residues. The CDR3 DNA reads as TGTGCCAGCAGCTTAGGTTTATCAGGGACCACAGATACGCAGTATTTT. Translating gives CASSLGLSGTTDTQYF.

The V gene is TRBV9, the J gene TRBJ2-2; 8 bases match TRBD1. Germline CDR1 and CDR2: SGDLS and YYNGEE. The V gene end was trimmed by 2 bases and the J gene end by 1 base; junction bases not matched to a gene: 4. The CDR3 has 16 amino acids. The CDR3 reads CASSVSGQGNTGELFF. CDR3 in DNA: TGTGCCAGCAGCGTCTCCGGACAGGGGAACACCGGGGAGCTGTTTTTT.

The table lists this clonotype with many counts. The CDR3: CASSLPLGSSFGVDEQFF. The CDR3 DNA reads TGTGCCAGCAGCTTGCCCCTAGGGAGTTCCTTCGGCGTAGATGAGCAGTTCTTC. The rearrangement links TRBV5-4 to TRBJ2-1, with D possibly being TRBD2 (5 bases). V dropped 1 base and J dropped 8 bases, with 25 bases sitting between them. This CDR3 comprises 18 residues. Germline V CDR1 and CDR2: SGHNT, YYREEE (reference sequence).

This clonotype has a handful of counts. The genes are TRBV7-9 and TRBJ1-1; TRBD1 might be the D (5 bases). V lost 5 bases and J lost 6, with 19 bases in between. CDR1 and CDR2 (germline): SEHNR, FQNEAQ (reference sequence). The CDR3 has 15 amino acids. CDR3 in amino acids: CASSLGTMGNPEAFF. CDR3 DNA: TGTGCCAGCAGCCTAGGGACGATGGGTAACCCTGAAGCTTTCTTT.

The V call is TRBV14, the J call TRBJ2-7; 7 nucleotides line up with TRBD1. CDR3 length equals 15 residues. From germline, CDR1 is SGHDN and CDR2 FVKESK. J lost 2 bases, V lost 0 bases, and 4 bases had no gene match. CDR3 residues: CASSQERDRAYEQYF. In DNA, the CDR3 is TGTGCCAGCAGCCAAGAACGGGACAGAGCCTACGAGCAGTACTTC.

Only a few counts were recorded for this clonotype. This chain joins TRBV30 and TRBJ2-3; 8 nucleotides align to TRBD2. Looked up from germline, CDR1 is GTSNPN and CDR2 is SVGIG (reference sequence). With V trimmed by 2 bases and J by 2 bases, 6 bases remained unmatched. The CDR3 runs to 15 residues. The CDR3 DNA reads as TGTGCCTGGAGTTTTAGCGGGACATCCACAGATACGCAGTATTTT. Protein sequence: CAWSFSGTSTDTQYF.

This clonotype showed up just a few times. This rearrangement joins TRBV20-1 to TRBJ2-3; TRBD2 aligns across 10 bases. The CDR3 has 16 amino acids. Trimming took 2 bases from V and 2 from J; bases not matched to a gene: 7. In germline, CDR1 is DFQATT, CDR2 SNEGSKA (reference sequence). The CDR3, as DNA: TGCAGTGCTAGAAAACCTAGCGGGAGCCCCACAGATACGCAGTATTTT. Translation gives CSARKPSGSPTDTQYF.

This chain links TRBV25-1 with TRBJ2-1, with D tentatively TRBD1 or TRBD2 (5 bases each). The CDR3 is made up of 15 amino acids. Trimming shortened V by 0 bases and J by 6 bases, and 12 bases separated the two germline ends. The germline gives CDR1 MGHDK, CDR2 SYGVNS. CDR3 nucleotides: TGTGCCAGCAGTGAATACGGTGGGACCAGCAATGAGCAGTTCTTC. Amino acid sequence: CASSEYGGTSNEQFF.

This clonotype was found a few times. This chain uses TRBV20-1 with TRBJ2-2, with D tentatively TRBD2 (5 bases). Trimming removed 4 bases at V and 5 bases at J, with 14 bases between. Per germline, CDR1 DFQATT and CDR2 SNEGSKA (reference sequence). This CDR3 is built from 14 residues. Written as DNA, the CDR3 is TGCAGTGCTAATCGCGGAGGAGCGACCGGGGAGCTGTTTTTT. Translating gives CSANRGGATGELFF.

The chain combines TRBV6-1 with TRBJ2-7, with TRBD2 matching 13 bases. V lost 6 bases, J lost 9 bases, and 23 bases stayed unmatched. This CDR3 has 19 amino acids. Germline CDR1 is MNHNS and CDR2 is SASEGT. The chain's CDR3 is CASSPGGAGTSGTVLRQYF. For the CDR3, the DNA is TGTGCCAGCAGCCCGGGAGGGGCTGGGACTAGCGGGACCGTATTAAGGCAGTACTTC.

The chain employs TRBV5-1 and TRBJ2-5; D perhaps matches TRBD1 (6 bases). Germline V gene sequence: CDR1 SGHRS, CDR2 YFSETQ. This CDR3 has 14 amino acids. V dropped 3 bases and J dropped 1 base, with 10 bases sitting between them. In DNA form, the CDR3 reads TGCGCCAGCAGCTCCGACAGGACCCAAGAGACCCAGTACTTC. Amino acid sequence: CASSSDRTQETQYF.

This clonotype was found many times. This chain connects TRBV5-1 to TRBJ2-6, with D possibly TRBD2 on 6 matching bases. The germline gives CDR1 SGHRS, CDR2 YFSETQ. There are 18 residues in the CDR3. Trimming took 0 bases from V and 4 from J, leaving 17 bases between them. The CDR3 loop reads CASSLGPGLHSGANVLTF. DNA of the CDR3: TGCGCCAGCAGCTTGGGCCCGGGACTTCACTCAGGGGCCAACGTCCTGACTTTC.